The 26 T cell receptor beta chains presented below share a single source sample, sequenced in a study of PD-1 blockade in mismatch repair-deficient tumors (dated 2017 in TCRdb). To prepare the library, the immunoSEQ multiplex PCR assay was applied. The clones in this table, taken by TCRdb from immuneACCESS, are in-frame only. Not every clone is retained; where verified, under half of the shortfall comes from an unresolved V gene, and the cause of the rest is unknown. The sample records more than 95,000 clones, about 88% of which are singletons. The ten largest make up roughly 13% of the sample. Sequenced here: peripheral blood, sampled 44 weeks after starting pembrolizumab. The source of these receptors is an adult with mismatch repair-deficient cancer.

The V call is TRBV7-9, the J call TRBJ2-5; D might be TRBD1 (7 bases). The length of the CDR3 is 13 residues. Germline V gives CDR1 SEHNR, CDR2 FQNEAQ (reference sequence). The germline V and J ends were trimmed by 11 bases and 2 bases, with 15 bases remaining between them. The CDR3 sequence is CAQGGGGQETQYF. As DNA, the CDR3 is TGTGCCCAGGGGGGAGGAGGACAAGAGACCCAGTACTTC.

This sequence joins TRBV11-2 and TRBJ2-1, with D possibly matching TRBD1 (6 bases). The CDR3 is made up of 14 amino acids. Germline assignment: CDR1 SGHAT and CDR2 FQNNGV. The V and J ends lost 4 bases and 9 bases respectively, with 16 bases between them. In DNA form, the CDR3 reads TGTGCCAGCAGCTCCCGACAGGTAGGGGCTGAGCAGTTCTTC. It encodes CASSSRQVGAEQFF. Looking up the rest from reference TRBV11-2 and TRBJ2-1 gives the full variable domain: EAGVAQSPRYKIIEKRQSVAFWCNPISGHATLYWYQQILGQGPKLLIQFQNNGVVDDSQLPKDRFSAERLKGVDSTLKIQPAKLEDSAVYLCASSSRQVGAEQFFGPGTRLTVL.

This chain joins TRBV5-4 and TRBJ2-7; D assignment may be TRBD1 or TRBD2 (5 bases each). This CDR3 contains 15 residues. From germline, CDR1 is SGHNT and CDR2 YYREEE (reference sequence). V lost 4 bases to trimming and J lost 4 bases, with 18 bases between them. CDR3 coding DNA: TGTGCCAGCAGCGGGACGACAGACGAAAGTTACGAGCAGTACTTC. As protein: CASSGTTDESYEQYF.

The table lists this clone with a count of one. J is TRBJ2-1 and V is TRBV19; 13 bases line up with TRBD2. This CDR3 comprises 15 residues. Germline lookup yields CDR1 LNHDA and CDR2 SQIVND (reference sequence). V shed 5 bases and J 7 bases; nucleotides not matched to a gene: 5. The CDR3 sequence: CASSWTSGSSNEQFF. The CDR3 coding sequence is TGTGCCAGTAGTTGGACTAGCGGGAGTTCTAATGAGCAGTTCTTC.

The rearrangement joins TRBV7-2 to TRBJ2-2; D may be TRBD1 (5 bases). Trimming removed 2 bases at V and 8 bases at J, with 12 bases between. Germline V gene data show CDR1 as SGHTA and CDR2 as FQGNSA. The CDR3 contains 14 residues. CDR3 region: CASSLSGSSGELFF. In DNA, the CDR3 is TGTGCCAGCAGCTTATCAGGGTCTTCAGGGGAGCTGTTTTTT.

The CDR3 DNA reads as TGTGCCAGCAGCTTAGCGCCTAGCGGGAGGTTGGCAGATACGCAGTATTTT. It encodes CASSLAPSGRLADTQYF. The genes are TRBV7-2 and TRBJ2-3, with TRBD2 identical over 11 bases. From germline, CDR1 is SGHTA and CDR2 FQGNSA. The CDR3 has 17 amino acids. Losses at the gene ends were 0 bases for V and 4 bases for J; bases not matched to a gene: 6.

The chain employs TRBV19 and TRBJ2-1; D is perhaps TRBD2 (5 bases). V lost 5 bases to trimming and J lost 5 bases, with 13 bases between them. Germline V gives CDR1 LNHDA, CDR2 SQIVND (reference sequence). The CDR3 has 14 amino acids. Here the CDR3 DNA reads TGTGCCAGTAGTCCCATAGCGCTGAACAATGAGCAGTTCTTC. This sequence encodes CASSPIALNNEQFF.

This clone is a singleton in its sample. The genes are TRBV9 and TRBJ2-2; unclear D gene. Germline V CDR1 and CDR2: SGDLS, YYNGEE. The V end was cut by 3 bases, the J end by 5 bases, with 8 bases between. The CDR3 has 13 residues. CDR3 DNA: TGTGCCAGCAGCGGGAGAGAGACCGGGGAGCTGTTTTTT. It codes for CASSGRETGELFF.

This clone appeared a single time. The genes are TRBV2 and TRBJ1-4; 12 nucleotides match TRBD1. V lost 6 bases to trimming and J lost 3 bases; unmatched junction nucleotides: 5. Germline assignment: CDR1 SNHLY and CDR2 FYNNEI. The CDR3 has 16 amino acids. CDR3 coding DNA: TGTGCCAGCAGGACCCGGGACAGGGGGCCTAATGAAAAACTGTTTTTT. Amino acid sequence: CASRTRDRGPNEKLFF.

J is TRBJ2-2 and V is TRBV5-8, with 10 nucleotides matching TRBD2. The V gene end was trimmed by 4 bases and the J gene end by 6 bases; junction bases not matched to a gene: 6. The CDR3 has 15 residues. Germline assignment: CDR1 SGHTS and CDR2 YDEGEE. CDR3 sequence reads: CASSPGLAWAGELFF. The CDR3 DNA is TGTGCCAGCAGCCCGGGACTAGCGTGGGCCGGGGAGCTGTTTTTT.

V gene TRBV5-4 combines with J gene TRBJ2-3; D is unresolved. The CDR3 runs 14 residues. Germline-derived CDR1 and CDR2 are SGHNT and YYREEE (reference sequence). The V and J ends lost 0 bases and 1 base respectively, with 6 bases between them. For the CDR3, the DNA is TGTGCCAGCAGCTTGGAACTACGCACAGATACGCAGTATTTT. As protein: CASSLELRTDTQYF.

The rearrangement uses TRBV2 and TRBJ2-7, with D hard to call. V was trimmed by 4 bases and J by 0 bases, leaving 16 bases between them. Germline values: CDR1 SNHLY, CDR2 FYNNEI. This CDR3 comprises 16 residues. CDR3 DNA: TGTGCCAGCAGTGGGGTAGTGGGATGGTACTCCTACGAGCAGTACTTC. Protein: CASSGVVGWYSYEQYF. Looking up the rest from reference TRBV2 and TRBJ2-7 gives the full variable domain: EPEVTQTPSHQVTQMGQEVILRCVPISNHLYFYWYRQILGQKVEFLVSFYNNEISEKSEIFDDQFSVERPDGSNFTLKIRSTKLEDSAMYFCASSGVVGWYSYEQYFGPGTRLTVT.

The chain is built from TRBV2 and TRBJ2-3, with 7 bases that match TRBD1. The CDR3 spans 15 residues. Germline CDR1 reads SNHLY; CDR2 reads FYNNEI. V lost 6 bases and J lost 0; bases outside the gene matches: 6. The CDR3 bases are TGTGCCAGCAGGATACAGGGGTCTAGCACAGATACGCAGTATTTT. Its protein is CASRIQGSSTDTQYF.

V gene TRBV10-3 combines with J gene TRBJ2-7; D might be TRBD1 (5 bases). V lost 6 bases and J lost 0, with 12 bases in between. The CDR3 contains 14 residues. Germline-derived CDR1 and CDR2 are ENHRY and SYGVKD. In DNA form, the CDR3 reads TGTGCCATCAGAGACAGCGAGAGCTCCTACGAGCAGTACTTC. Translation gives CAIRDSESSYEQYF.

The chain has TRBV7-6 and TRBJ2-2; 8 bases are a match to TRBD1. The CDR3 covers 16 residues. Germline CDR1 SGHVS, CDR2 FNYEAQ. J gave up 7 bases and V 1 base, and 8 bases lay outside the gene matches. The CDR3, as DNA: TGTGCCAGCAGCTTAGGGCGAGGCAGGGGGCACGGGGAGCTGTTTTTT. Protein product: CASSLGRGRGHGELFF.

This clone has just one count. The chain joins TRBV4-2 to TRBJ1-4; 7 bases are shared with TRBD1. The CDR3 extends over 19 amino acids. Trimming removed 0 bases from V and 5 bases from J; junction bases left unmatched: 15. CDR1 and CDR2 (germline): LGHNA, YNFKEQ. As DNA, the CDR3 is TGTGCCAGCAGCCAAGACCGCAATCCTGGGACAGCCCTGAATGAAAAACTGTTTTTT. This encodes CASSQDRNPGTALNEKLFF.

This clone was detected once. The chain carries TRBV9 and TRBJ1-3; D perhaps matches TRBD1 (5 bases). V was clipped by 4 bases and J by 0 bases, with 14 bases between them. CDR1 is SGDLS, CDR2 YYNGEE, per germline. The CDR3 is 16 amino acids. The CDR3 DNA follows: TGTGCCAGCAGCCCGCGGGGGTCATTCTCTGGAAACACCATATATTTT. Protein: CASSPRGSFSGNTIYF.

The count of this clone is one. The gene calls are TRBV28 and TRBJ1-3; D uncertain. This CDR3 has 12 amino acids. V gave up 7 bases and J gave up 2 bases, with 6 bases separating them. Germline lookup yields CDR1 MDHEN and CDR2 SYDVKM. The CDR3 is CASIAAGNTIYF. The CDR3 DNA reads TGTGCCAGCATCGCCGCTGGAAACACCATATATTTT. Based on the CDR3 plus reference TRBV28 and TRBJ1-3, the full variable domain is DVKVTQSSRYLVKRTGEKVFLECVQDMDHENMFWYRQDPGLGLRLIYFSYDVKMKEKGDIPEGYSVSREKKERFSLILESASTNQTSMYLCASIAAGNTIYFGEGSWLTVV.

This clone was seen only a few times. This chain connects TRBV5-1 to TRBJ1-1; D is unresolved. This CDR3 comprises 13 residues. CDR1 is SGHRS and CDR2 is YFSETQ in the germline V gene. Between the trimmed V and J ends, which lost 3 bases and 1 base, there was a span of 7 bases. CDR3 protein: CASSSTPNTEAFF. Written as DNA, the CDR3 is TGCGCCAGCAGCTCTACACCGAACACTGAAGCTTTCTTT. The full variable domain, with the rest looked up from reference TRBV5-1 and TRBJ1-1, is KAGVTQTPRYLIKTRGQQVTLSCSPISGHRSVSWYQQTPGQGLQFLFEYFSETQRNKGNFPGRFSGRQFSNSRSEMNVSTLELGDSALYLCASSSTPNTEAFFGQGTRLTVV.

The rearrangement links TRBV12-1 to TRBJ2-1; whether TRBD2, the table's D call, matches the DNA was not checked. TRBV12-1 is reported as a pseudogene. The CDR3 spans 19 residues. Here the CDR3 reads CASSFKGAGGSPFYNEQFF. CDR3 DNA: TGTGCCAGCAGCTTTAAAGGGGCGGGAGGGTCCCCCTTTTACAATGAGCAGTTCTTC.

This rearrangement joins TRBV18 to TRBJ2-7, with 11 bases lining up with TRBD2. The CDR3 is 13 residues long. Germline V gene sequence: CDR1 KGHSH, CDR2 LQKENI. V gave up 10 bases and J gave up 3 bases; unmatched junction bases: 5. The CDR3 here is CATSGTSGYEQYF. The CDR3 DNA follows: TGTGCCACATCCGGGACTAGCGGCTACGAGCAGTACTTC.

V is TRBV6-6 and J is TRBJ2-7; TRBD1 matches at 10 bases. V dropped 3 bases and J dropped 6; count of bases not matched to a gene: 2. Germline V gene sequence: CDR1 MNHNY, CDR2 SVGAGI (reference sequence). CDR3 size: 13 residues. In DNA form, the CDR3 reads TGTGCCAGCAGTTATTGGGACAGGGGCGAGCAGTACTTC. Amino acid sequence: CASSYWDRGEQYF.

The chain carries TRBV6-6 and TRBJ1-2, with unresolved D. The CDR3 has 13 amino acids. V lost 8 bases and J 4 bases, leaving 14 bases between the germline ends. Germline V gene sequence: CDR1 MNHNY, CDR2 SVGAGI (reference sequence). CDR3 bases: TGTGCCAGCGCTCAGGAGGGCCTCTATGGCTACACCTTC. Its protein is CASAQEGLYGYTF.

This clone occurred once. V and J are TRBV6-5 and TRBJ2-2, with D possibly being TRBD1 (5 bases). CDR1 and CDR2 (germline): MNHEY, SVGAGI. V was pared by 7 bases and J by 4 bases, with 13 bases between. This CDR3 has 14 amino acids. This CDR3 is CASKPGWGTGELFF. As DNA, the CDR3 is TGTGCCAGCAAGCCAGGGTGGGGCACCGGGGAGCTGTTTTTT.

The rearrangement joins TRBV7-9 to TRBJ2-7; 7 bases match TRBD2. Germline loops: CDR1 SEHNR, CDR2 FQNEAQ (reference sequence). CDR3 length equals 12 residues. V shed 5 bases, J shed 7 bases, and the junction held 5 bases outside the gene matches. The CDR3 protein is CASSHGRGEQYF. The DNA for the CDR3 is TGTGCCAGCAGCCACGGGCGGGGGGAGCAGTACTTC.

The chain combines TRBV11-2 with TRBJ1-1, with D unresolved. Germline lookup yields CDR1 SGHAT and CDR2 FQNNGV. This CDR3 has 13 amino acids. Trimming removed 5 bases from V and 11 bases from J, with 18 bases in between. CDR3 protein: CASSQDSGVRAFF. CDR3 nucleotides: TGTGCCAGCAGCCAAGATTCCGGGGTTCGCGCTTTCTTT.